Listed here is a single T cell receptor (beta chain). This record belongs to a study of cytomegalovirus exposure and HLA in healthy donors. Per germline, CDR1 SGHRS and CDR2 YFSETQ. CDR3 length equals 14 residues. Trimming pared 3 bases from V and 6 bases from J, leaving 12 bases between. The PCR had 60 Vbeta and 13 Jbeta primers. Clones were sequenced by immunoSEQ multiplex PCR, and TCRdb holds only the in-frame ones, with some missing. The data hold roughly 120,000 clones, with around 74% observed a single time. V is TRBV5-1 and J is TRBJ2-2; maybe TRBD1 (6 bases). Sequenced material: PBMCs. This receptor was taken from a man aged 25 to 40 in good health and CMV-seropositive. The chain's CDR3 is CASSWRTDPGELFF. The CDR3 nucleotides are TGCGCCAGCAGCTGGCGGACAGACCCCGGGGAGCTGTTTTTT.